A selection of T cell receptor beta chains follows, all from one sample in a study of shared clonotypes between healthy human individuals. The repertoire was sequenced with immunoSEQ multiplex PCR; TCRdb's copy has only in-frame clones and lacks some. The table includes 850,000 to 1,100,000 clones, approximately 80% detected once. The sample comprised memory CD4+ T cells from PBMCs. These receptors were collected from a young man in good health. Some clones in this sample may be carry-over from other donors' samples. The CDR3 runs from the conserved cysteine through the conserved F or W. The D gene is left open where the match is weak. Where a row states a size, it is once, few, many or the class of an expanded clone; other rows omit it.

d_call,clone_size,j_call,v_call,cdr3_nt,cdr3_aa
TRBD2,once,TRBJ2-7,TRBV6-5,TGTGCCAGCACCCGTGCGGGAGCGGCCTACGAGCAGTACTTC,CASTRAGAAYEQYF
-,-,TRBJ2-5,TRBV5-5,TGTGCCAGCAGCTACCCTGGCGGGGGCGGGGAGACCCAGTACTTC,CASSYPGGGGETQYF
TRBD2,-,TRBJ2-5,TRBV2,TGTGCCGGCGGACTAGCGCAAGAGACCCAGTACTTC,CAGGLAQETQYF
TRBD1,-,TRBJ1-4,TRBV28,TGTGCCAGCAGATCCCCGGGACAGGCTAATGAAAAACTGTTTTTT,CASRSPGQANEKLFF
-,-,TRBJ1-1,TRBV7-2,TGTGCCAGCAGCTTCCAGGGCGACACTGAAGCTTTCTTT,CASSFQGDTEAFF
TRBD1,-,TRBJ1-2,TRBV4-2,TGTGCCAGCAGCAGCACACAGGGGGCGGGCGGCTACACCTTC,CASSSTQGAGGYTF
-,-,TRBJ2-1,TRBV19,TGTGCCAGCCTAGGGTTGGGATACAATGAGCAGTTCTTC,CASLGLGYNEQFF
-,once,TRBJ1-5,TRBV6-6,TGTGCCAGCACCTTCACGGGAGGCAATCAGCCCCAGCATTTT,CASTFTGGNQPQHF
TRBD1,once,TRBJ1-2,TRBV6-5,TGTGCCAGCAGTGCTCGGACAGGAAACTATGGCTACACCTTC,CASSARTGNYGYTF
TRBD1,-,TRBJ2-3,TRBV5-4,TGTGCCAGCACCGATCGACAGGGGGCAGATACGCAGTATTTT,CASTDRQGADTQYF
-,-,TRBJ1-1,TRBV5-1,TGCGCCAGCAGCTTGGCCGGCAGGGAGAACACTGAAGCTTTCTTT,CASSLAGRENTEAFF
-,-,TRBJ1-1,TRBV7-8,TGTGCCAGCAGCTTCAGCGGTTTTTCGACTGAAGCTTTCTTT,CASSFSGFSTEAFF
-,-,TRBJ1-2,TRBV18,TGTGCCAGCTCACCTGGCAGAGCTAACTATGGCTACACCTTC,CASSPGRANYGYTF
TRBD1,once,TRBJ1-1,TRBV10-3,TGTGCCATCAGTGCCGCAGGGGGCACTGAAGCTTTCTTT,CAISAAGGTEAFF
TRBD2,-,TRBJ2-5,TRBV6-4,TGTGCCAGCAGTGACTCGAAGAGTTTTCGAATGATAGCGGGAGGATCGGAGACCCAGTACTTC,CASSDSKSFRMIAGGSETQYF
-,-,TRBJ2-2,TRBV7-3,TGTGCCAGCAGCCCGGGACGGGGTAGCACCGGGGAGCTGTTTTTT,CASSPGRGSTGELFF
-,-,TRBJ2-2,TRBV11-2,TGTGCCAGCAGCCCCCGTAGCGGGGAGCTGTTTTTT,CASSPRSGELFF
-,-,TRBJ2-5,TRBV4-3,TGCGCCAGCAGCCTAAGTGTGTGGGAGACCCAGTACTTC,CASSLSVWETQYF
-,-,TRBJ2-7,TRBV5-1,TGCGCCAGCAGTATAAGAGGGGAATCCTACGAGCAGTACTTC,CASSIRGESYEQYF
-,-,TRBJ2-5,TRBV7-3,TGTGCCAGCAGCTTAGGACCACAAGAGACCCAGTACTTC,CASSLGPQETQYF